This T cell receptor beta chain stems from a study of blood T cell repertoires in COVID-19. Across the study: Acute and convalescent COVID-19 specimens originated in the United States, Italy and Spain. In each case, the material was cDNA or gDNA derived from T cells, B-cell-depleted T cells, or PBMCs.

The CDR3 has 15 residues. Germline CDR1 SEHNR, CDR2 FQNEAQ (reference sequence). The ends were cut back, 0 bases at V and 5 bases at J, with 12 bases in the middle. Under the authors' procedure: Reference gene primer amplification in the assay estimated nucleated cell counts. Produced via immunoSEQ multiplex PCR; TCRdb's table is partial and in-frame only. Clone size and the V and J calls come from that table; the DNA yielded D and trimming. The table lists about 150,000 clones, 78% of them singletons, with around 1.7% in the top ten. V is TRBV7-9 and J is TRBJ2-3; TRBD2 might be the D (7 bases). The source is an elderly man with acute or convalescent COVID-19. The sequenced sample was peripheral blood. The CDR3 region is CASSLAGGRVDTQYF. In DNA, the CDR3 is TGTGCCAGCAGCTTAGCGGGGGGGCGTGTAGATACGCAGTATTTT.